A single sample gave rise to the 18 T cell receptor beta chains below, sequenced in a study of blood T cell repertoires in COVID-19. TCRdb keeps only in-frame clones here, not all; method: immunoSEQ multiplex PCR. The sample shows about 370,000 clones, approximately 90% of them seen only once. The source material was PBMCs or T cells enriched from blood (not recorded which). Every receptor here comes from a man aged 18 to 29 who had recovered from COVID-19.

Turning to this clone: The same CDR3 arises from other DNA sequences in this sample as well. The chain has TRBV28 and TRBJ1-2, with 8 bases fitting TRBD1. Trimming at V came to 6 bases and at J to 4 bases, leaving 4 bases not matched to a gene. Germline V lookup: CDR1 MDHEN, CDR2 SYDVKM. The CDR3 has 13 residues. The CDR3 nucleotides read TGTGCCAGCAGCCCCGACAGGGGCTATGGCTACACCTTC. As protein: CASSPDRGYGYTF.

CDR3 protein: CSVYPLSTEAFF. The CDR3 bases are TGCAGCGTTTATCCCCTTAGTACTGAAGCTTTCTTT. The V call is TRBV29-1, the J call TRBJ1-1; D ambiguous. CDR3 length: 12 amino acids. Germline V lookup: CDR1 SQVTM, CDR2 ANQGSEA. With 5 bases removed from V and 5 bases from J, the gap between germline ends came to 12 bases.

This clone was counted once. The gene calls are TRBV18 and TRBJ2-1; D is perhaps TRBD2 (6 bases). The germline V and J ends were trimmed by 5 bases and 7 bases, with 15 bases remaining between them. This CDR3 contains 14 residues. Germline lookup yields CDR1 KGHSH and CDR2 LQKENI. The CDR3 here is CASSYTGTPNEQFF. The CDR3 region has the DNA TGTGCCAGCTCATATACCGGGACTCCGAATGAGCAGTTCTTC.

This clone was counted a few times. V usage is TRBV18 and J usage is TRBJ2-2, with 7 bases aligning to TRBD1. Germline-derived CDR1 and CDR2 are KGHSH and LQKENI. This CDR3 is 16 amino acids long. Trimming cost V 0 bases and J 0 bases; bases outside gene matches: 1. In DNA form, the CDR3 reads TGTGCCAGCTCACCACCGGGACAGACGAACACCGGGGAGCTGTTTTTT. Its protein product is CASSPPGQTNTGELFF.

V gene TRBV11-3 combines with J gene TRBJ2-3; TRBD2 is a possible D gene (6 bases). From germline, CDR1 is SGHNT and CDR2 YENEEA. The CDR3 contains 15 residues. Trimming took off 0 bases at V and 5 bases at J, with 12 bases between the two ends. This CDR3 reads CASSLEGGQLDTQYF. The CDR3 DNA follows: TGTGCCAGCAGCTTAGAGGGGGGTCAACTAGATACGCAGTATTTT.

This clone was seen a few times. The rearrangement links TRBV2 to TRBJ2-7, with TRBD2 as a possible D gene (5 bases). The V end lost 3 bases, the J end lost 6 bases, and 18 bases lay between the germline ends. The length of the CDR3 is 15 residues. Germline CDR1 SNHLY, CDR2 FYNNEI. The CDR3 coding sequence is TGTGCCAGCAGTGAGCGACACTTAGGCGGGTTCGAGCAGTACTTC. Amino acid sequence: CASSERHLGGFEQYF.

This clone was seen just once. The J gene is TRBJ1-3, the V gene TRBV7-3; 10 nucleotides align to TRBD1. The CDR3 contains 20 residues. Trimming took 1 base from V and 0 from J; bases not matched to a gene: 12. CDR1 is SGHTA and CDR2 is FQGTGA in the germline V gene. CDR3: CASSLIVTRTGGISGNTIYF. DNA for the CDR3: TGTGCCAGCAGCTTAATAGTCACCCGGACAGGGGGTATCTCTGGAAACACCATATATTTT.

The chain has TRBV9 and TRBJ2-7, with 8 bases fitting TRBD2. Looked up from germline, CDR1 is SGDLS and CDR2 is YYNGEE. This CDR3 region has 15 residues. Trimming cost V 2 bases and J 0 bases; bases outside gene matches: 4. The CDR3 sequence: CASSVTSGNSYEQYF. CDR3 in DNA: TGTGCCAGCAGCGTTACTAGCGGAAACTCCTACGAGCAGTACTTC.

The genes are TRBV4-2 and TRBJ2-1; 7 bases fit TRBD2. J lost 9 bases, V lost 0 bases, and 8 bases had no gene match. CDR3 length: 15 amino acids. Germline V gene sequence: CDR1 LGHNA, CDR2 YNFKEQ. CDR3 in DNA: TGTGCCAGCAGCCAAGAATCGACCCCGGGAGGTGAGCAGTTCTTC. Its translation: CASSQESTPGGEQFF.

V usage is TRBV10-3 and J usage is TRBJ2-1, with 7 bases that match TRBD1. This CDR3 is built from 12 residues. With 6 bases clipped from V and 10 bases from J, the junction kept 6 bases outside the gene matches. CDR1 is ENHRY, CDR2 SYGVKD, per germline. The CDR3 DNA sequence: TGTGCCATCAGAGCGTCAGGGGGAGAGCAGTTCTTC. This gives the protein CAIRASGGEQFF.

J is TRBJ2-5 and V is TRBV24-1; no firm D call. Germline V lookup: CDR1 KGHDR, CDR2 SFDVKD. V was cut by 5 bases and J by 2 bases, with 11 bases left in between. The CDR3 has 14 amino acids. DNA for the CDR3: TGTGCCACCAGTGCGTCAGGTCCGCAAGAGACCCAGTACTTC. Protein product: CATSASGPQETQYF.

The chain links TRBV11-2 to TRBJ1-1; TRBD1 might be the D (6 bases). The CDR3 contains 14 residues. Trimming cost V 2 bases and J 4 bases, with 11 bases left between them. CDR1 and CDR2 (germline): SGHAT, FQNNGV. The CDR3 region is CASSLRGRGTEAFF. Here the CDR3 DNA reads TGTGCCAGCAGCTTAAGGGGCAGGGGCACTGAAGCTTTCTTT.

The chain carries TRBV27 and TRBJ2-7, with D maybe TRBD1 (5 bases). Germline V CDR1 and CDR2: MNHEY, SMNVEV (reference sequence). This CDR3 contains 13 residues. The ends were cut back, 3 bases at V and 7 bases at J, with 13 bases in the middle. The CDR3 sequence is CASSFRDLREQYF. CDR3 coding DNA: TGTGCCAGCAGTTTCAGGGATTTGAGAGAGCAGTACTTC.

The J gene is TRBJ2-1, the V gene TRBV14, with TRBD2 matching over 11 bases. The CDR3 has 15 amino acids. Losses at the gene ends were 7 bases for V and 2 bases for J; bases not matched to a gene: 4. Germline CDR1 and CDR2: SGHDN and FVKESK. The CDR3, as DNA: TGTGCCAGCAACCTAGCGGGGGGCACCTACAATGAGCAGTTCTTC. Protein sequence: CASNLAGGTYNEQFF.

The chain uses TRBV18 and TRBJ2-3; TRBD2 agrees at 12 bases. Germline V gene data show CDR1 as KGHSH and CDR2 as LQKENI. The trim removed 0 bases at V and 6 bases at J, leaving 4 bases unmatched. The CDR3 loop spans 16 amino acids. CDR3 in DNA: TGTGCCAGCTCACCACCGGCTAGCGGGGGGGCGGATACGCAGTATTTT. Amino acid sequence: CASSPPASGGADTQYF.

J is TRBJ1-5 and V is TRBV20-1, with D possibly matching TRBD1 (6 bases). The CDR3 is made up of 17 amino acids. The V and J ends lost 3 bases and 2 bases respectively, with 20 bases between them. CDR1 and CDR2 (germline): DFQATT, SNEGSKA (reference sequence). CDR3 protein: CSASRRLRGTGNQPQHF. Here the CDR3 DNA reads TGCAGTGCTAGTCGACGGCTCAGGGGAACGGGCAATCAGCCCCAGCATTTT.

The V call is TRBV2, the J call TRBJ1-2, with 9 bases lining up with TRBD1. V shed 2 bases, J shed 3 bases, and the junction held 4 bases outside the gene matches. Germline V gene sequence: CDR1 SNHLY, CDR2 FYNNEI. The CDR3 totals 15 residues. CDR3 DNA: TGTGCCAGCAGTGAAACACGGACAGGGGACTATGGCTACACCTTC. Translating gives CASSETRTGDYGYTF.

The chain couples TRBV10-3 to TRBJ1-5; 11 nucleotides align to TRBD1. With 2 bases clipped from V and 4 bases from J, the junction kept 4 bases outside the gene matches. Germline V gene data show CDR1 as ENHRY and CDR2 as SYGVKD. The length of the CDR3 is 16 residues. The CDR3 nucleotides read TGTGCCATCAGTGAGGGTGGGACAGGGGGAAATCAGCCCCAGCATTTT. Its protein product is CAISEGGTGGNQPQHF.